Below, 29 T cell receptor beta chains from the same sample are listed, as sequenced in a study of shared clonotypes between healthy human individuals. Sequenced by immunoSEQ multiplex PCR; TCRdb stores in-frame clones only, minus some. The sample has over a million clones, around 76% seen once; the top ten hold approximately 1.5%. Source material: memory CD4+ T cells sorted from blood. Documented subset: CD45RA-negative fraction. These receptors all stem from a man in his late teens or twenties in good health.

This clone was found once. The gene calls are TRBV7-2 and TRBJ2-7, with D possibly matching TRBD2 (7 bases). The germline V gene encodes CDR1 SGHTA and CDR2 FQGNSA. This CDR3 has 15 residues. The germline V and J ends were trimmed by 7 bases and 2 bases, with 18 bases remaining between them. CDR3 residues: CASTRGGTTAYEQYF. For the CDR3, the DNA is TGTGCCAGCACCCGAGGGGGGACTACAGCCTACGAGCAGTACTTC.

The CDR3 region is CASSAVAGAYEQYF. DNA of the CDR3: TGTGCCAGCAGCGCGGTAGCGGGGGCCTACGAGCAGTACTTC. The chain joins TRBV6-1 to TRBJ2-7, with 9 bases identical to TRBD2. V lost 6 bases and J lost 2; bases outside the gene matches: 5. Germline V CDR1 and CDR2: MNHNS, SASEGT. The CDR3 totals 14 residues.

As for this clone: Distinct nucleotide sequences in the sample also encode this CDR3. The chain carries TRBV7-2 and TRBJ2-7; D is unclear. This CDR3 comprises 11 residues. Between the trimmed V and J ends, which lost 1 base and 6 bases, there was a span of 4 bases. CDR1 is SGHTA and CDR2 is FQGNSA in the germline V gene. CDR3 coding DNA: TGTGCCAGCAGCTTAGTTCTCGAGCAGTACTTC. Translated: CASSLVLEQYF.

V gene TRBV5-1 combines with J gene TRBJ2-2; TRBD2 might be the D (6 bases). The CDR3 covers 15 residues. V lost 2 bases and J lost 4, with 12 bases in between. Germline lookup yields CDR1 SGHRS and CDR2 YFSETQ. The CDR3 region has the DNA TGCGCCAGCAGCTTTCAGGGAGGTGGCACCGGGGAGCTGTTTTTT. Translating gives CASSFQGGGTGELFF.

The gene calls are TRBV9 and TRBJ2-3; 9 nucleotides match TRBD1. The CDR3 runs 22 residues. After removal of 1 base from V and 0 bases from J, the junction contained 21 bases not matched to a gene. Germline V gene sequence: CDR1 SGDLS, CDR2 YYNGEE. The CDR3: CASSVIPSGTGSWGPSTDTQYF. CDR3 coding DNA: TGTGCCAGCAGCGTAATCCCCTCCGGGACAGGGAGTTGGGGGCCTAGCACAGATACGCAGTATTTT.

As to this clone: Other DNA sequences in this sample translate to the same CDR3. V usage is TRBV20-1 and J usage is TRBJ2-5; no reliable D call. The ends were cut back, 3 bases at V and 5 bases at J, with 7 bases in the middle. Germline CDR1 is DFQATT and CDR2 is SNEGSKA (reference sequence). This CDR3 is built from 11 residues. The CDR3, as DNA: TGCAGTGCTAGTTCTCTGGAGACCCAGTACTTC. Residues: CSASSLETQYF.

This chain uses TRBV2 with TRBJ2-1; D possibly uses TRBD1 or TRBD2 (5 bases each). Trimming shortened V by 4 bases and J by 5 bases, and 15 bases separated the two germline ends. CDR3 size: 15 residues. Germline CDR1 reads SNHLY; CDR2 reads FYNNEI. The CDR3 coding sequence is TGTGCCAGCAGTGTTGCCAGAGGGGAAAACAATGAGCAGTTCTTC. This sequence encodes CASSVARGENNEQFF.

To note about this clone: Other DNA sequences of this sample code for an identical CDR3. This chain connects TRBV2 to TRBJ2-6; unclear D gene. CDR1 SNHLY and CDR2 FYNNEI come from the germline V gene. V was pared by 4 bases and J by 0 bases, with 7 bases between. CDR3 length equals 15 residues. The CDR3 is CASSGGSSGANVLTF. The CDR3 nucleotides are TGTGCCAGCAGTGGTGGGTCCTCTGGGGCCAACGTCCTGACTTTC.

This clone was counted between two and nine times. Germline is not matched at one junction end, which may reflect a read error. The gene calls are TRBV15 and TRBJ2-5; tentative D call: TRBD1 (6 bases). Germline CDR1 is LNHNV and CDR2 is YYDKDF (reference sequence). This CDR3 contains 16 residues. The CDR3: CATSGDRDIQQETQYF. CDR3 sequence (DNA): TGTGCCACCAGCGGAGACCGGGACATTCAACAAGAGACCCAGTACTTC.

V is TRBV5-1 and J is TRBJ1-5; D is uncertain. CDR1 is SGHRS and CDR2 is YFSETQ in the germline V gene. The CDR3 is 14 residues long. V lost 0 bases to trimming and J lost 7 bases, with 11 bases between them. CDR3 residues: CASSLDAVEQPQHF. As DNA, the CDR3 is TGCGCCAGCAGCTTGGACGCGGTGGAGCAGCCCCAGCATTTT.

The rearrangement links TRBV19 to TRBJ2-3; a possible D gene is TRBD2 (6 bases). The CDR3 has 13 amino acids. V was cut by 5 bases and J by 9 bases, with 15 bases left in between. From germline, CDR1 is LNHDA and CDR2 SQIVND (reference sequence). As DNA, the CDR3 is TGTGCCAGTAGTCCCCGTAACGGAGGGACGCAGTATTTT. Its translation is CASSPRNGGTQYF.

This clone has more than one count but fewer than ten. This sequence joins TRBV28 and TRBJ1-2; D may be TRBD1 (6 bases). V lost 4 bases and J lost 4, with 10 bases in between. Germline assignment: CDR1 MDHEN and CDR2 SYDVKM. The CDR3 spans 13 residues. DNA for the CDR3: TGTGCCAGCAGTTCCTTGGACAGCTATGGCTACACCTTC. Translating it yields CASSSLDSYGYTF.

The chain joins TRBV11-2 to TRBJ2-3; tentatively, D is TRBD1 (5 bases). The CDR3 totals 15 residues. CDR1 is SGHAT and CDR2 is FQNNGV in the germline V gene. The ends were cut back, 2 bases at V and 9 bases at J, with 18 bases in the middle. CDR3 bases: TGTGCCAGCAGCTTAAGGTGGGGCGGATCATCGACGCAGTATTTT. Translated: CASSLRWGGSSTQYF.

This chain joins TRBV21-1 and TRBJ2-7; no check of the table's D call, TRBD2, against the DNA was made. TRBV21-1 is listed as a pseudogene. This CDR3 is 18 amino acids long. CDR3 in amino acids: CASSKVRTSGRWSEEQYF. CDR3 sequence (DNA): TGTGCCAGCAGCAAAGTTAGAACTAGCGGGAGATGGTCTGAAGAGCAGTACTTC.

The V and J genes are TRBV5-1 and TRBJ1-1; D is unresolved. CDR1 and CDR2 from the germline V gene are SGHRS and YFSETQ. The ends were cut back, 0 bases at V and 2 bases at J, with 11 bases in the middle. CDR3 length equals 15 residues. The CDR3 sequence: CASSLGAGDNTEAFF. As DNA, the CDR3 is TGCGCCAGCAGCTTGGGCGCGGGAGACAACACTGAAGCTTTCTTT.

This chain uses TRBV5-6 with TRBJ2-4; no clear D gene. The CDR3 spans 14 residues. Germline CDR1 and CDR2: SGHDT and YYEEEE. The ends were cut back, 6 bases at V and 1 base at J, with 11 bases in the middle. In DNA, the CDR3 is TGTGCCAGCAACCCAAGAGGCGCCAAAAACATTCAGTACTTC. It specifies CASNPRGAKNIQYF.

This clone was recorded only once. This chain links TRBV29-1 with TRBJ1-1; weak D call: TRBD1 (5 bases). Germline lookup yields CDR1 SQVTM and CDR2 ANQGSEA. The CDR3 runs 14 residues. The V end lost 3 bases, the J end lost 0 bases, and 11 bases lay between the germline ends. CDR3 sequence (DNA): TGCAGCGTTGATTGGGGGGTCATGAACACTGAAGCTTTCTTT. The encoded protein is CSVDWGVMNTEAFF.

This clone was observed at least ten times. This chain links TRBV5-6 with TRBJ1-4; 7 bases fit TRBD1. Germline CDR1 and CDR2: SGHDT and YYEEEE. V lost 4 bases and J lost 4; bases outside the gene matches: 10. CDR3 size: 16 residues. CDR3 protein: CASSLSVGGYNEKLFF. In DNA, the CDR3 is TGTGCCAGCAGCCTTTCGGTAGGGGGCTATAATGAAAAACTGTTTTTT. The complete variable domain, with remaining parts taken from reference TRBV5-6 and TRBJ1-4, reads DAGVTQSPTHLIKTRGQQVTLRCSPKSGHDTVSWYQQALGQGPQFIFQYYEEEERQRGNFPDRFSGHQFPNYSSELNVNALLLGDSALYLCASSLSVGGYNEKLFFGSGTQLSVL.

This CDR3 is CASSLDRGHEQFF. The CDR3, as DNA: TGCGCCAGCAGCCTTGACAGGGGCCATGAGCAGTTCTTC. The V call is TRBV5-1, the J call TRBJ2-1, with 8 bases that match TRBD1. Looked up from germline, CDR1 is SGHRS and CDR2 is YFSETQ. With 4 bases clipped from V and 8 bases from J, the junction kept 5 bases outside the gene matches. The CDR3 spans 13 residues. The entire variable domain, with the rest obtained from reference TRBV5-1 and TRBJ2-1, is as follows: KAGVTQTPRYLIKTRGQQVTLSCSPISGHRSVSWYQQTPGQGLQFLFEYFSETQRNKGNFPGRFSGRQFSNSRSEMNVSTLELGDSALYLCASSLDRGHEQFFGPGTRLTVL.

The rearrangement joins TRBV29-1 to TRBJ2-1, with D possibly matching TRBD1 (6 bases). Germline V CDR1 and CDR2: SQVTM, ANQGSEA. The V end lost 0 bases, the J end lost 5 bases, and 17 bases lay between the germline ends. CDR3 size: 16 residues. The CDR3 is CSVEESGDGLNNEQFF. CDR3 sequence (DNA): TGCAGCGTTGAAGAGTCAGGGGACGGACTTAACAATGAGCAGTTCTTC.

The chain links TRBV5-1 to TRBJ2-7; 9 bases map to TRBD1. The germline V gene encodes CDR1 SGHRS and CDR2 YFSETQ. The CDR3 spans 15 residues. Unmatched junction bases numbered 5, after V lost 0 bases and J lost 4 bases. As DNA, the CDR3 is TGCGCCAGCAGCTTGGCTTCGGGACAGGGTTACGAGCAGTACTTC. Its protein is CASSLASGQGYEQYF.

A remark on this clone: Since a much larger clone is just one base distant, this may be a read error. The CDR3 bases are TGTGCCAGCAGCCTCACGACAGGACTAACGGGAACGTCTGAAGAGACCCAGTACTTC. It specifies CASSLTTGLTGTSEETQYF. The chain employs TRBV14 and TRBJ2-5; either TRBD1 or TRBD2 may supply D (6 bases each). Between the trimmed V and J ends, which lost 4 bases and 3 bases, there was a span of 27 bases. CDR3 length: 19 residues. CDR1 and CDR2 (germline): SGHDN, FVKESK.

This clone has more than one count but fewer than ten. The DNA for the CDR3 is TGTGCCAGCGCCCGCCCGGGGTTTGGCACTGAAGCTTTCTTT. Encoded protein: CASARPGFGTEAFF. The V gene is TRBV27, the J gene TRBJ1-1; the D is unclear. The CDR3 loop spans 14 amino acids. V lost 8 bases and J 4 bases, leaving 17 bases between the germline ends. The germline CDR1 and CDR2 sequences are MNHEY and SMNVEV (reference sequence).

The CDR3 DNA reads TGCGCCAGCAGCGTTAATGGGGGAGTGGACACCGGGGAGCTGTTTTTT. Protein: CASSVNGGVDTGELFF. V and J are TRBV5-1 and TRBJ2-2; D tentatively reads TRBD1 or TRBD2 (5 bases each). The germline CDR1 and CDR2 sequences are SGHRS and YFSETQ. The V and J ends lost 4 bases and 3 bases respectively, with 16 bases between them. This CDR3 contains 16 residues.

The genes are TRBV30 and TRBJ1-5; 7 bases agree with TRBD1. The ends lost 5 bases at V and 2 bases at J; junction bases unmatched: 3. This CDR3 region has 13 residues. The germline gives CDR1 GTSNPN, CDR2 SVGIG (reference sequence). CDR3 residues: CAWATGGNQPQHF. The CDR3 region has the DNA TGTGCCTGGGCAACAGGGGGCAATCAGCCCCAGCATTTT. The whole variable domain, filled in from reference TRBV30 and TRBJ1-5, reads SQTIHQWPATLVQPVGSPLSLECTVEGTSNPNLYWYRQAAGRGLQLLFYSVGIGQISSEVPQNLSASRPQDRQFILSSKKLLLSDSGFYLCAWATGGNQPQHFGDGTRLSIL.

This chain uses TRBV7-2 with TRBJ2-5; TRBD1 aligns across 8 bases. Germline V lookup: CDR1 SGHTA, CDR2 FQGNSA. V lost 3 bases, J lost 1 base, and 4 bases stayed unmatched. The CDR3 loop spans 15 amino acids. DNA for the CDR3: TGTGCCAGCAGCTTGGGGACAGGCCTCCAAGAGACCCAGTACTTC. It yields the protein CASSLGTGLQETQYF.

The V and J genes are TRBV6-6 and TRBJ1-4; a weak D match, TRBD1 (6 bases). The V gene lost 2 bases and the J gene lost 8 bases, with 6 bases spanning the gap. This CDR3 is 12 amino acids long. Per the germline V gene, CDR1 is MNHNY and CDR2 is SVGAGI (reference sequence). The CDR3 is CASSYDREKLFF. The CDR3 nucleotides are TGTGCCAGCAGTTACGACAGGGAAAAACTGTTTTTT.

The chain recombines TRBV7-3 with TRBJ2-2; either TRBD1 or TRBD2 may fit D (6 bases each). The germline V gene has CDR1 SGHTA and CDR2 FQGTGA. CDR3 length: 16 residues. V shed 2 bases and J shed 5 bases, with 15 bases lying between them. In nucleotides, the CDR3 is TGTGCCAGCAGCTTATCCCCGGAAGGGGGGACCGGGGAGCTGTTTTTT. Translating gives CASSLSPEGGTGELFF.

The chain links TRBV11-2 to TRBJ1-1; the match to TRBD1 covers 8 bases. This CDR3 comprises 14 residues. Trimming at V came to 5 bases and at J to 4 bases, leaving 6 bases not matched to a gene. CDR1 is SGHAT and CDR2 is FQNNGV in the germline V gene. The CDR3 loop reads CASSPDRVGTEAFF. The CDR3 DNA is TGTGCCAGCAGCCCGGACAGGGTTGGCACTGAAGCTTTCTTT.